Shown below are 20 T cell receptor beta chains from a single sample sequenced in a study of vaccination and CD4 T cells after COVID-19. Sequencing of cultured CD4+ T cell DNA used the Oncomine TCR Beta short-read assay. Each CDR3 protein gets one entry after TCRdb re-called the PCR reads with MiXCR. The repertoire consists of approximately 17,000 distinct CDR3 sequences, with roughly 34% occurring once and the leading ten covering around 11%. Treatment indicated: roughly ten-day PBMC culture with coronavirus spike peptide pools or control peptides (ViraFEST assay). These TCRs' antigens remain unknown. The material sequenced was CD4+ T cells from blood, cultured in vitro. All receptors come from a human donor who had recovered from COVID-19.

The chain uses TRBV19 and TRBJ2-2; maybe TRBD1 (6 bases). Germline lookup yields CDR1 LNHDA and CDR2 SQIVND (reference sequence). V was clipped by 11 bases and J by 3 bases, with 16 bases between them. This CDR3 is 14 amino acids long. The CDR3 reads CAPWGQIYTGELFF. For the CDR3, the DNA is TGTGCCCCATGGGGGCAGATTTACACCGGGGAGCTGTTTTTT.

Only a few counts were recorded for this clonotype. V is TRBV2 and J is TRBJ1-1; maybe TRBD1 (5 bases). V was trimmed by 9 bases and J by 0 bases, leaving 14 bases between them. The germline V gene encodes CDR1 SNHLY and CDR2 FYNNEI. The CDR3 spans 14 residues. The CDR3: CARSTGPLNTEAFF. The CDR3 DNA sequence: TGTGCCAGATCTACGGGGCCCCTGAACACTGAAGCTTTCTTT. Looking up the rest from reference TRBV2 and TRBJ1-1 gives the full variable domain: EPEVTQTPSHQVTQMGQEVILRCVPISNHLYFYWYRQILGQKVEFLVSFYNNEISEKSEIFDDQFSVERPDGSNFTLKIRSTKLEDSAMYFCARSTGPLNTEAFFGQGTRLTVV.

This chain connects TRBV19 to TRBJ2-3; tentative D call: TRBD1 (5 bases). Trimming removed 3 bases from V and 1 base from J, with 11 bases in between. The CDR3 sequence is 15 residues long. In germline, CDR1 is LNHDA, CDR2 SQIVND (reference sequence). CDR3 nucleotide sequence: TGTGCCAGTAGTATTCAGGGATCTGGCACAGATACGCAGTATTTT. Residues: CASSIQGSGTDTQYF.

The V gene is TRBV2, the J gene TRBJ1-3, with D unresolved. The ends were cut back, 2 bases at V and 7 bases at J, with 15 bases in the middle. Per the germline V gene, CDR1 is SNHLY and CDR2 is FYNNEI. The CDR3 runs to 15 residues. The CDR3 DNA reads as TGTGCCAGCAGTGAATTTGGCCGGGATGGGAACACCATATATTTT. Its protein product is CASSEFGRDGNTIYF.

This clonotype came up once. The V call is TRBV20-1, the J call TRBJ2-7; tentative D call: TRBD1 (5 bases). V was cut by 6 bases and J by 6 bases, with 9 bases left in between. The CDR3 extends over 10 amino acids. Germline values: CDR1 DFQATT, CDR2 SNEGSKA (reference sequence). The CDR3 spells CSATGREQYF. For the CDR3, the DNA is TGCAGTGCAACAGGTCGCGAGCAGTACTTC.

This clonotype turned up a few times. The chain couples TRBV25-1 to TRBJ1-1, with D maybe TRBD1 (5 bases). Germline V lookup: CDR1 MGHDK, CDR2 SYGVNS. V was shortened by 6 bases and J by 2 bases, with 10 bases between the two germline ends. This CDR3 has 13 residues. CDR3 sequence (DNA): TGTGCCAGCAGATCGGGGCGCAACACTGAAGCTTTCTTT. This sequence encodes CASRSGRNTEAFF.

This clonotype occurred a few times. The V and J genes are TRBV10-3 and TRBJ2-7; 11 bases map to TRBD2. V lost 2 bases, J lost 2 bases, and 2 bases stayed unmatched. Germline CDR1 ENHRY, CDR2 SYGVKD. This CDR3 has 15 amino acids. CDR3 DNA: TGTGCCATCAGTGAGGCACTAGCGGGAGCCTACGAGCAGTACTTC. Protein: CAISEALAGAYEQYF.

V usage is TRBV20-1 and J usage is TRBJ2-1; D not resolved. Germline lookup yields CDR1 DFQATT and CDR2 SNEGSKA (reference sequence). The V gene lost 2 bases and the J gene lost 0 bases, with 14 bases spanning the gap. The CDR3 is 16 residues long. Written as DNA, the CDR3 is TGCAGTGCTAGACGGGCGCGGCAAAGCTCCTACAATGAGCAGTTCTTC. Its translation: CSARRARQSSYNEQFF.

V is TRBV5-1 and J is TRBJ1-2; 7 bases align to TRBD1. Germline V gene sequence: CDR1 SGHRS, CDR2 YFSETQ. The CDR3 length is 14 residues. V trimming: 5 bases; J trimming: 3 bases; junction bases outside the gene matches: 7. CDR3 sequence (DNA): TGCGCCAGCAGTAGACAGGGTATGGACTATGGCTACACCTTC. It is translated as CASSRQGMDYGYTF. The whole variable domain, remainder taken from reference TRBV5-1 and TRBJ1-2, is KAGVTQTPRYLIKTRGQQVTLSCSPISGHRSVSWYQQTPGQGLQFLFEYFSETQRNKGNFPGRFSGRQFSNSRSEMNVSTLELGDSALYLCASSRQGMDYGYTFGSGTRLTVV.

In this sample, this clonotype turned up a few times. CDR3: CASSLSGNSRTEAFF. The CDR3 DNA is TGCGCCAGCAGCTTGAGCGGGAACAGTAGGACTGAAGCTTTCTTT. V and J are TRBV5-1 and TRBJ1-1; D remains unclear. CDR1 is SGHRS and CDR2 is YFSETQ in the germline V gene. There are 15 residues in the CDR3. V was pared by 1 base and J by 5 bases, with 15 bases between.

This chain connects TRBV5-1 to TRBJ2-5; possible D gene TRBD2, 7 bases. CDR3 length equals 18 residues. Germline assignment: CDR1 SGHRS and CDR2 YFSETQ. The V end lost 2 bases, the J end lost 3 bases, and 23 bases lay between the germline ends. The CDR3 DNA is TGCGCCAGCAGCTTCGGTCTACTAAGGGGGGGGGCCAAAGAGACCCAGTACTTC. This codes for CASSFGLLRGGAKETQYF.

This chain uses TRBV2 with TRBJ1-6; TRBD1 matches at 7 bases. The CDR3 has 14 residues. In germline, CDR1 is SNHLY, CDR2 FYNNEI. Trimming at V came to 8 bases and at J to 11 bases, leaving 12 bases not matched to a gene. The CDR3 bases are TGTGCCAGCGGAACAGGGGCTTTAGGGGCACCCCTCCACTTT. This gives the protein CASGTGALGAPLHF.

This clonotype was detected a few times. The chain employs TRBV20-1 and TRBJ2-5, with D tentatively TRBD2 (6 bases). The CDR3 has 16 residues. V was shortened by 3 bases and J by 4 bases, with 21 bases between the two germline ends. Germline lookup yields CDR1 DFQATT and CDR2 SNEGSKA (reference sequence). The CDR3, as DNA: TGCAGTGCTAGGGAGGGGACCGTAATCTACGGAGAGACCCAGTACTTC. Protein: CSAREGTVIYGETQYF.

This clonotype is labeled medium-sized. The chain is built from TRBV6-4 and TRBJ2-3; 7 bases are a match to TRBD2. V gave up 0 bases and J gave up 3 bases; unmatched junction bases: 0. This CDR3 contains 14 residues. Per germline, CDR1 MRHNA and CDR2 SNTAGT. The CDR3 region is CASSDSRETDTQYF. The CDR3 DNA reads TGTGCCAGCAGTGACTCGCGGGAGACAGATACGCAGTATTTT.

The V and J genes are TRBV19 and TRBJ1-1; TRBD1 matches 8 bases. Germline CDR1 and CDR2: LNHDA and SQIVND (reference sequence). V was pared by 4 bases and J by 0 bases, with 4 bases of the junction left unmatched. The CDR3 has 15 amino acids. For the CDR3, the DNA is TGTGCCAGTAGTACACAGGGGGGGATGAACACTGAAGCTTTCTTT. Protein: CASSTQGGMNTEAFF.

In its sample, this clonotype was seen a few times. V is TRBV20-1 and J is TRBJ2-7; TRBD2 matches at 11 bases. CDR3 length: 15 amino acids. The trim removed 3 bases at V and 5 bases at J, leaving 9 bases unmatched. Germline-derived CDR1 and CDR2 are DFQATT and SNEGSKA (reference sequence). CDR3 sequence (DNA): TGCAGTGCTAGGGTACTAGCGGGAGTAACCAACGAGCAGTACTTC. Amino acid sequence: CSARVLAGVTNEQYF.

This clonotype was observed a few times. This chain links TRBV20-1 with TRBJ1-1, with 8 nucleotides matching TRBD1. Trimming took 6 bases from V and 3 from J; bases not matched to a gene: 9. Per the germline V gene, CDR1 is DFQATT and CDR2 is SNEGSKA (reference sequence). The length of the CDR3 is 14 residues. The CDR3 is CSAEWTGYDTEAFF. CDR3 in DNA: TGCAGTGCCGAATGGACAGGGTACGACACTGAAGCTTTCTTT.

The chain's CDR3 is CASSWGGSTDTQYF. For the CDR3, the DNA is TGTGCCAGCAGCTGGGGCGGGAGCACAGATACGCAGTATTTT. The chain combines TRBV11-3 with TRBJ2-3; D might be TRBD1 or TRBD2, each matching 5 bases. Trimming stripped 4 bases from V and 0 bases from J, with 8 bases between. Looked up from germline, CDR1 is SGHNT and CDR2 is YENEEA. This CDR3 region has 14 residues.

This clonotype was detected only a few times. CDR3 residues: CSARVQADQPQHF. CDR3 coding DNA: TGCAGTGCTAGAGTGCAGGCGGATCAGCCCCAGCATTTT. The chain employs TRBV20-1 and TRBJ1-5; D gene uncertain. This CDR3 region has 13 residues. Trimming removed 1 base from V and 5 bases from J, with 9 bases in between. The germline gives CDR1 DFQATT, CDR2 SNEGSKA (reference sequence).

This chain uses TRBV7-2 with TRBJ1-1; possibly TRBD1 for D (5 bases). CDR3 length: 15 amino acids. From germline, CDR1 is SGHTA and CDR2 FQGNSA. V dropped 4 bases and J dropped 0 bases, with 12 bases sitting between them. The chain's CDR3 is CASSSGRRLNTEAFF. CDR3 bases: TGTGCCAGCAGCTCGGGACGGAGATTGAACACTGAAGCTTTCTTT. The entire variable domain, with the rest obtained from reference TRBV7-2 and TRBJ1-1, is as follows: GAGVSQSPSNKVTEKGKDVELRCDPISGHTALYWYRQSLGQGLEFLIYFQGNSAPDKSGLPSDRFSAERTGGSVSTLTIQRTQQEDSAVYLCASSSGRRLNTEAFFGQGTRLTVV.